The 17 T cell receptor beta chains listed next were all sequenced from one sample in a study of metastatic and nonmetastatic thyroid tumors. Thyroid surgery had not been preceded by any treatment in any patient. TCRdb re-called the PCR reads with MiXCR. Among about 20,000 clones listed, 23% were seen once. Sequenced input: blood. The receptor set was obtained from a male donor with papillary thyroid cancer or a benign thyroid nodule (not recorded which). Some clones in this sample may be carry-over from other donors' samples.

Regarding this clone: This could be a read error, since a much larger clone is one nucleotide away. The chain uses TRBV5-4 and TRBJ2-7; perhaps TRBD2 as D (6 bases). From germline, CDR1 is SGHNT and CDR2 YYREEE (reference sequence). V dropped 4 bases and J dropped 5 bases, with 16 bases sitting between them. The CDR3 sequence is 14 residues long. The CDR3 nucleotides are TGTGCCAGCAGCGGAGGGGACGACCCCCACGAGCAGTACTTC. Its protein product is CASSGGDDPHEQYF. The complete variable domain, with remaining parts taken from reference TRBV5-4 and TRBJ2-7, reads ETGVTQSPTHLIKTRGQQVTLRCSSQSGHNTVSWYQQALGQGPQFIFQYYREEENGRGNFPPRFSGLQFPNYSSELNVNALELDDSALYLCASSGGDDPHEQYFGPGTRLTVT.

This clone has just a few counts. In this CDR3 the conserved last residue, phenylalanine or tryptophan, is missing, so a read error is likely. The chain recombines TRBV28 with TRBJ1-2; D unclear. The CDR3 is made up of 13 amino acids. The germline gives CDR1 MDHEN, CDR2 SYDVKM. Trimming shortened V by 7 bases and J by 2 bases, and 11 bases separated the two germline ends. CDR3 DNA: TGTGCCAGCATCCCCGACCTAAACTATGGCTACACCTCC. Its translation: CASIPDLNYGYTS.

The table lists this clone with a few counts. A much larger clone differs by one base, so this may be a read error. The CDR3 bases are TGTGCCACCAGACAAACAGGGTTTGATACGCAGTATTTT. Its translation: CATRQTGFDTQYF. The V and J genes are TRBV24-1 and TRBJ2-3, with a tentative D call TRBD1 (6 bases). This CDR3 is 13 amino acids long. The V gene lost 7 bases and the J gene lost 6 bases, with 13 bases spanning the gap. CDR1 and CDR2 (germline): KGHDR, SFDVKD.

The count of this clone is one. The V and J genes are TRBV20-1 and TRBJ1-5, with 9 bases that match TRBD1. Germline V CDR1 and CDR2: DFQATT, SNEGSKA (reference sequence). V shed 3 bases and J 5 bases; nucleotides not matched to a gene: 8. This CDR3 spans 15 amino acids. The CDR3 protein is CSARETGGRDQPQHF. The CDR3 DNA reads as TGCAGTGCTAGGGAGACAGGGGGGAGGGATCAGCCCCAGCATTTT.

V usage is TRBV7-3 and J usage is TRBJ2-3, with 7 bases matching TRBD1. Germline V lookup: CDR1 SGHTA, CDR2 FQGTGA. The V and J ends lost 1 base and 0 bases, in that order; junction bases with no gene match: 16. This CDR3 is built from 20 residues. CDR3 in DNA: TGTGCCAGCAGCTTAAGTAGAGGGTTGCGAGGGGGCCATAGCACAGATACGCAGTATTTT. It specifies CASSLSRGLRGGHSTDTQYF. The full variable domain, in which reference TRBV7-3 and TRBJ2-3 provide the parts outside the CDR3, is GAGVSQTPSNKVTEKGKYVELRCDPISGHTALYWYRQSLGQGPEFLIYFQGTGAADDSGLPNDRFFAVRPEGSVSTLKIQRTERGDSAVYLCASSLSRGLRGGHSTDTQYFGPGTRLTVL.

This clone was counted many times. The V call is TRBV7-3, the J call TRBJ2-3; D may be TRBD2 (6 bases). CDR1 SGHTA and CDR2 FQGTGA come from the germline V gene. The CDR3 extends over 13 amino acids. Trimming removed 4 bases at V and 5 bases at J, with 10 bases between. CDR3 sequence: CASSSTSQDTQYF. For the CDR3, the DNA is TGTGCCAGCAGCTCAACTAGCCAAGATACGCAGTATTTT.

This clone has a count of ten or more. The chain couples TRBV13 to TRBJ2-1, with TRBD2 identical over 8 bases. The trim removed 3 bases at V and 1 base at J, leaving 5 bases unmatched. The germline CDR1 and CDR2 sequences are PRHDT and FYEKMQ (reference sequence). This CDR3 region has 16 residues. The CDR3 DNA is TGTGCCAGCAGCTTCGAGGGGACTAGGTCCTACAATGAGCAGTTCTTC. It encodes CASSFEGTRSYNEQFF.

J is TRBJ2-2 and V is TRBV5-1, with 7 bases that match TRBD2. The trim removed 4 bases at V and 7 bases at J, leaving 10 bases unmatched. From germline, CDR1 is SGHRS and CDR2 YFSETQ. This CDR3 has 15 residues. This CDR3 reads CASSPVSGGCGELFF. DNA of the CDR3: TGCGCCAGCAGCCCGGTATCGGGGGGTTGCGGGGAGCTGTTTTTT.

Many counts were recorded for this clone. The chain uses TRBV7-6 and TRBJ2-3; D might be TRBD2 (6 bases). The CDR3 runs to 13 residues. Germline assignment: CDR1 SGHVS and CDR2 FNYEAQ. V lost 3 bases and J 6 bases, leaving 10 bases between the germline ends. CDR3 nucleotides: TGTGCCAGCAGCTTGTCACTAGCCGATACGCAGTATTTT. Translating it yields CASSLSLADTQYF. Variable domain in full (rest from reference TRBV7-6 and TRBJ2-3): GAGVSQSPRYKVTKRGQDVALRCDPISGHVSLYWYRQALGQGPEFLTYFNYEAQQDKSGLPNDRFSAERPEGSISTLTIQRTEQRDSAMYRCASSLSLADTQYFGPGTRLTVL.

This clone was counted at least ten times. The gene calls are TRBV4-1 and TRBJ2-5; 8 bases agree with TRBD2. CDR1 and CDR2 (germline): MGHRA, YSYEKL. The V gene end was trimmed by 0 bases and the J gene end by 3 bases; junction bases not matched to a gene: 9. This CDR3 spans 17 amino acids. The CDR3 region is CASSQDDSGGTKETQYF. DNA of the CDR3: TGCGCCAGCAGCCAAGATGACTCGGGAGGGACTAAAGAGACCCAGTACTTC.

This clone was observed many times. The gene calls are TRBV11-2 and TRBJ2-4; D call uncertain. Per the germline V gene, CDR1 is SGHAT and CDR2 is FQNNGV. V gave up 0 bases and J gave up 0 bases, with 12 bases separating them. The CDR3 is made up of 17 amino acids. CDR3 bases: TGTGCCAGCAGCTTAGAAGTGGCTAACGGAGCCAAAAACATTCAGTACTTC. The encoded protein is CASSLEVANGAKNIQYF.

This clone was seen many times. The V gene is TRBV11-2, the J gene TRBJ2-1; TRBD2 is a possible D gene (6 bases). The CDR3 covers 15 residues. Germline V CDR1 and CDR2: SGHAT, FQNNGV. Trimming took off 6 bases at V and 7 bases at J, with 19 bases between the two ends. This CDR3 is CASSQARDSKNEQFF. The CDR3 bases are TGTGCCAGCAGTCAGGCCCGGGACTCTAAAAATGAGCAGTTCTTC.

Many counts were recorded for this clone. The rearrangement links TRBV7-8 to TRBJ1-2; 8 positions match TRBD1. Per the germline V gene, CDR1 is SGHVS and CDR2 is FQNEAQ. V shed 0 bases and J 6 bases; nucleotides not matched to a gene: 6. This CDR3 is built from 15 residues. The CDR3 DNA sequence: TGTGCCAGCAGCTTAGCGGTTGGACAGGGCGATGGCTACACCTTC. This gives the protein CASSLAVGQGDGYTF.

The rearrangement joins TRBV30 to TRBJ2-7, with D possibly being TRBD1 (6 bases). The V gene lost 5 bases and the J gene lost 4 bases, with 21 bases spanning the gap. Germline lookup yields CDR1 GTSNPN and CDR2 SVGIG (reference sequence). The CDR3 has 15 amino acids. CDR3 residues: CAWGKYRVSTYEQYF. The CDR3 bases are TGTGCCTGGGGGAAGTACAGGGTTAGCACGTACGAGCAGTACTTC. Based on the CDR3 plus reference TRBV30 and TRBJ2-7, the full variable domain is SQTIHQWPATLVQPVGSPLSLECTVEGTSNPNLYWYRQAAGRGLQLLFYSVGIGQISSEVPQNLSASRPQDRQFILSSKKLLLSDSGFYLCAWGKYRVSTYEQYFGPGTRLTVT.

The V and J genes are TRBV20-1 and TRBJ2-3, with 8 bases fitting TRBD2. Looked up from germline, CDR1 is DFQATT and CDR2 is SNEGSKA (reference sequence). J was trimmed by 2 bases and V by 7 bases; bases with no gene match: 11. The CDR3 totals 15 residues. CDR3 sequence (DNA): TGCAGTGTTGCGGGGGGAAGTGTGACCACAGATACGCAGTATTTT. This codes for CSVAGGSVTTDTQYF.

This clone was detected only a few times. With a much larger clone just one base away, this may be a read error. The chain recombines TRBV10-1 with TRBJ1-3; 7 nucleotides match TRBD1. This CDR3 has 20 amino acids. CDR1 and CDR2 (germline): WNHNN, SYGVQD (reference sequence). Germline trimming cut 9 bases from V and 3 bases from J; bases unmatched to any gene: 26. CDR3 loop: CARSDTTMDRMRVFGNTIYF. The CDR3 nucleotides are TGCGCCAGGTCAGATACGACAATGGACAGGATGCGGGTATTTGGAAACACCATATATTTT.

DNA of the CDR3: TGCAGTGCTGGGGGGATATCTGAGACCCAGTACTTC. Residues: CSAGGISETQYF. This sequence joins TRBV20-1 and TRBJ2-5, with D possibly matching TRBD2 (6 bases). Germline CDR1 reads DFQATT; CDR2 reads SNEGSKA (reference sequence). The V end lost 5 bases, the J end lost 5 bases, and 12 bases lay between the germline ends. CDR3 size: 12 residues.